This T cell receptor (beta chain) originates from a study of T cells in Graves' hyperthyroidism and ophthalmopathy. Study-wide background: Peripheral blood samples were taken at initial diagnosis, prior to any treatment.

The CDR3 sequence is 18 residues long. Germline V lookup: CDR1 ENHRY, CDR2 SYGVKD. Trimming removed 2 bases from V and 0 bases from J; junction bases left unmatched: 4. The sample holds a few counts of this clonotype. Its matching antigen is unknown. Study-wide findings and caveats: Most expanded thyroid clonotypes above 0.001 also appeared in blood. By a 13 V-J model, ophthalmopathy was set apart from stable hyperthyroidism.

It was RNA transcripts that yielded the amplified TCR beta CDR3 regions. The HTBI primer set was used in a first-round RT-PCR of the TCR CDR3. TCRdb processed the multiplex PCR reads anew with MiXCR; each CDR3 protein has one entry. Found here are about 400,000 distinct CDR3 sequences, approximately 15% of them singletons; the top ten hold roughly 26%. The sequenced sample consisted of blood. The V call is TRBV10-3, the J call TRBJ2-1; 13 bases are shared with TRBD2. The TCR sequence derives from a woman in her late teens or twenties with Graves' hyperthyroidism that later progressed to Graves' ophthalmopathy. The CDR3 is CAISETSGRGSSYNEQFF. CDR3 in DNA: TGTGCCATCAGTGAGACTAGCGGGAGGGGGAGCTCCTACAATGAGCAGTTCTTC.